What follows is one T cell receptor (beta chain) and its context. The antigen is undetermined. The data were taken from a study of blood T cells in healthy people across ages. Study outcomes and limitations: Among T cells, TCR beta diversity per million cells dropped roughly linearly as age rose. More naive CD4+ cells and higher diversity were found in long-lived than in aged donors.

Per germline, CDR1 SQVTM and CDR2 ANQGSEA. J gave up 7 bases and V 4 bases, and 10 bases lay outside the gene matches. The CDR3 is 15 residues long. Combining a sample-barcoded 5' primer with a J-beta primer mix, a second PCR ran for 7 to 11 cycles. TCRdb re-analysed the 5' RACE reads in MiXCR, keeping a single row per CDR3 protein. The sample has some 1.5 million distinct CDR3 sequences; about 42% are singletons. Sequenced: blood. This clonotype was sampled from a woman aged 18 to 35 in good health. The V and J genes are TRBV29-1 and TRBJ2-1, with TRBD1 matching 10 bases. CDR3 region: CSVGTSGTGENEQFF. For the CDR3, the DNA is TGCAGCGTTGGAACCTCCGGGACAGGGGAAAATGAGCAGTTCTTC.